One sample yielded the 4 T cell receptor beta chains listed below, sequenced in a study of cytotoxic CD8 clonotypes in ibrutinib-treated CLL. TCRdb's copy holds only in-frame clones and misses some; the assay was immunoSEQ multiplex PCR. The data contain 150,000 to 200,000 clones, about 72% of them singletons. Material: PBMCs, obtained after 24 months of ibrutinib treatment. The receptors shown here come from a human donor with chronic lymphocytic leukemia.

This sequence joins TRBV20-1 and TRBJ2-3; no firm D call. V lost 0 bases and J 6 bases, leaving 4 bases between the germline ends. Per germline, CDR1 DFQATT and CDR2 SNEGSKA (reference sequence). The CDR3 loop spans 11 amino acids. The CDR3 DNA reads as TGCAGTGCTAGAGAATGGGATACGCAGTATTTT. This gives the protein CSAREWDTQYF.

This clone showed up just once. The gene calls are TRBV11-2 and TRBJ2-7, with 10 bases matching TRBD2. From germline, CDR1 is SGHAT and CDR2 FQNNGV. There are 17 residues in the CDR3. V shed 4 bases, J shed 0 bases, and the junction held 9 bases outside the gene matches. The CDR3 sequence is CASSSHMASGSSYEQYF. The CDR3 region has the DNA TGTGCCAGCAGCTCCCATATGGCTAGCGGGAGCTCCTACGAGCAGTACTTC.

This chain links TRBV7-2 with TRBJ1-3, with D uncertain. The CDR3 has 11 residues. V lost 5 bases and J lost 5, with 4 bases in between. Looked up from germline, CDR1 is SGHTA and CDR2 is FQGNSA. CDR3: CASSPRNTIYF. CDR3 DNA: TGTGCCAGCAGCCCAAGAAACACCATATATTTT.

The chain couples TRBV9 to TRBJ2-3; D unresolved. CDR1 SGDLS and CDR2 YYNGEE come from the germline V gene. V was cut by 4 bases and J by 2 bases, with 8 bases left in between. The CDR3 contains 13 residues. CDR3 protein: CASSTRNTDTQYF. CDR3 nucleotide sequence: TGTGCCAGCAGCACGAGAAACACAGATACGCAGTATTTT.